The T cell receptor (beta chain) under discussion was sequenced for a study of beta chain features in type 1 diabetes. Sequenced material consisted of expressed TCRB transcripts (all of the isolated RNA was reverse transcribed). Clones were read by immunoSEQ multiplex PCR, and TCRdb kept only the in-frame ones, dropping some. The sample records approximately 380,000 clones, around 16% being singletons. The CDR3 contains 14 residues. Per germline, CDR1 SGHNT and CDR2 YYREEE (reference sequence). V shed 4 bases and J shed 0 bases, with 9 bases lying between them. This clone was counted only a few times.

The sequenced sample was naive CD4+ T cells from blood. The chain joins TRBV5-4 to TRBJ2-3; D might be TRBD1 (5 bases). The sequence came from a young woman in good health. CDR3 protein: CASSLRQSTDTQYF. The CDR3 region has the DNA TGTGCCAGCAGCCTTCGACAGAGCACAGATACGCAGTATTTT.